The 14 T cell receptor beta chains below were found in one sample sequenced in a study of blood T cell repertoires in COVID-19. Profiling relied on immunoSEQ multiplex PCR, and the TCRdb table lists in-frame clones only, not all of them. Here the sample spans some 200,000 clones, 75% to 85% being singletons. Material for sequencing was peripheral blood. The receptors come from a human donor in a cohort sampled during active COVID-19.

V gene TRBV27 combines with J gene TRBJ2-7; a weak D match, TRBD1 (6 bases). The CDR3 sequence is 14 residues long. V lost 6 bases and J 2 bases, leaving 14 bases between the germline ends. CDR1 is MNHEY and CDR2 is SMNVEV in the germline V gene (reference sequence). CDR3 region: CASRLTGLTYEQYF. The CDR3 bases are TGTGCCAGCAGACTGACAGGCCTAACCTACGAGCAGTACTTC.

The V gene is TRBV28, the J gene TRBJ2-1; 11 nucleotides line up with TRBD2. Germline CDR1 is MDHEN and CDR2 is SYDVKM. The CDR3 totals 16 residues. The ends lost 5 bases at V and 8 bases at J; junction bases unmatched: 11. CDR3 sequence (DNA): TGTGCCAGCAGTCCCCCGGAACTAGCGGGAGTGCATGAGCAGTTCTTC. This gives the protein CASSPPELAGVHEQFF.

V usage is TRBV7-6 and J usage is TRBJ2-1; 11 positions match TRBD2. Germline V gives CDR1 SGHVS, CDR2 FNYEAQ. The length of the CDR3 is 16 residues. V trimming: 4 bases; J trimming: 4 bases; junction bases outside the gene matches: 6. The CDR3 sequence is CASSSLAGVGYNEQFF. In nucleotides, the CDR3 is TGTGCCAGCAGCTCACTAGCGGGAGTCGGGTACAATGAGCAGTTCTTC.

The CDR3 region is CASSLGTSGLQDTQYF. The DNA of the CDR3 is TGTGCCAGCAGCTTAGGCACTAGCGGGCTTCAGGATACGCAGTATTTT. The chain has TRBV7-9 and TRBJ2-3; 9 nucleotides line up with TRBD2. Germline assignment: CDR1 SEHNR and CDR2 FQNEAQ (reference sequence). After removal of 1 base from V and 6 bases from J, the junction contained 8 bases not matched to a gene. The CDR3 length is 16 residues.

The rearrangement links TRBV9 to TRBJ2-2, with 11 nucleotides matching TRBD2. Trimming at V came to 2 bases and at J to 0 bases, leaving 3 bases not matched to a gene. The CDR3 is made up of 17 amino acids. Germline CDR1 reads SGDLS; CDR2 reads YYNGEE. The CDR3 region is CASSVLAGGANTGELFF. CDR3 in DNA: TGTGCCAGCAGCGTTCTAGCGGGAGGAGCGAACACCGGGGAGCTGTTTTTT.

The CDR3: CASTRLAGASNVGSTDTQYF. The DNA of the CDR3 is TGTGCCAGCACTCGACTAGCGGGAGCCTCTAACGTTGGGAGCACAGATACGCAGTATTTT. This sequence joins TRBV6-6 and TRBJ2-3; 12 bases align to TRBD2. The CDR3 has 20 amino acids. V lost 7 bases and J lost 0; bases outside the gene matches: 17. CDR1 and CDR2 (germline): MNHNY, SVGAGI (reference sequence).

The chain combines TRBV28 with TRBJ2-4, with TRBD2 matching over 12 bases. The CDR3 covers 17 residues. CDR1 is MDHEN, CDR2 SYDVKM, per germline. After removal of 2 bases from V and 6 bases from J, the junction contained 8 bases not matched to a gene. Here the CDR3 reads CASSLGSGLAGSNIQYF. The CDR3 nucleotides are TGTGCCAGCAGTTTAGGGAGTGGACTAGCGGGATCAAACATTCAGTACTTC. The full variable domain, in which reference TRBV28 and TRBJ2-4 provide the parts outside the CDR3, is DVKVTQSSRYLVKRTGEKVFLECVQDMDHENMFWYRQDPGLGLRLIYFSYDVKMKEKGDIPEGYSVSREKKERFSLILESASTNQTSMYLCASSLGSGLAGSNIQYFGAGTRLSVL.

This chain links TRBV7-9 with TRBJ1-5, with a possible D match to TRBD1 (6 bases). This CDR3 is 16 amino acids long. V lost 5 bases to trimming and J lost 3 bases, with 17 bases between them. Germline V lookup: CDR1 SEHNR, CDR2 FQNEAQ (reference sequence). The CDR3 reads CASSPGPGQDNQPQHF. CDR3 nucleotide sequence: TGTGCCAGCAGCCCGGGCCCGGGACAAGACAATCAGCCCCAGCATTTT.

The chain recombines TRBV7-8 with TRBJ1-2; a possible D gene is TRBD1 (5 bases). Germline assignment: CDR1 SGHVS and CDR2 FQNEAQ. Trimming removed 5 bases from V and 4 bases from J, with 11 bases in between. The CDR3 consists of 13 residues. CDR3 protein: CASSPRQSYGYTF. CDR3 nucleotides: TGTGCCAGCAGCCCCCGACAGTCCTATGGCTACACCTTC.

The rearrangement links TRBV7-2 to TRBJ1-5; 7 nucleotides agree with TRBD1. V was clipped by 3 bases and J by 4 bases; unmatched bases: 12. This CDR3 contains 17 residues. Germline V lookup: CDR1 SGHTA, CDR2 FQGNSA. The DNA of the CDR3 is TGTGCCAGCAGCTTGGGCTCAGGGGGTCGGCTAAATCAGCCCCAGCATTTT. Its protein is CASSLGSGGRLNQPQHF.

J is TRBJ2-1 and V is TRBV11-3; 7 bases are shared with TRBD1. V lost 3 bases, J lost 7 bases, and 9 bases stayed unmatched. CDR1 is SGHNT, CDR2 YENEEA, per germline. The CDR3 length is 15 residues. The CDR3 DNA follows: TGTGCCAGCAGCTTGGGGAACAGGGGATGGAATGAGCAGTTCTTC. This translates into CASSLGNRGWNEQFF. Combining the CDR3 with reference TRBV11-3 and TRBJ2-1 gives the whole variable domain EAGVVQSPRYKIIEKKQPVAFWCNPISGHNTLYWYLQNLGQGPELLIRYENEEAVDDSQLPKDRFSAERLKGVDSTLKIQPAELGDSAVYLCASSLGNRGWNEQFFGPGTRLTVL.

This chain connects TRBV11-3 to TRBJ2-1, with 8 bases fitting TRBD1. The CDR3 consists of 15 residues. V lost 4 bases and J lost 12; bases outside the gene matches: 14. CDR1 is SGHNT and CDR2 is YENEEA in the germline V gene. The CDR3 is CASSWSGGDPRGQFF. The CDR3 nucleotides read TGTGCCAGCAGCTGGTCAGGGGGCGACCCGCGGGGGCAGTTCTTC.

V is TRBV28 and J is TRBJ2-7; 10 positions match TRBD2. The CDR3 consists of 19 residues. Germline CDR1 is MDHEN and CDR2 is SYDVKM. The V and J ends lost 2 bases and 6 bases, in that order; junction bases with no gene match: 19. CDR3 DNA sequence: TGTGCCAGCAGTTTAAGGCTAGCGGGAGCGAAACATCTCAATTTCGAGCAGTACTTC. Its translation: CASSLRLAGAKHLNFEQYF.

The CDR3 here is CAISTTRGEAFF. As DNA, the CDR3 is TGTGCCATCAGCACGACCCGGGGTGAAGCTTTCTTT. This rearrangement joins TRBV10-3 to TRBJ1-1, with D unresolved. Germline V gene data show CDR1 as ENHRY and CDR2 as SYGVKD. The CDR3 is 12 amino acids. V shed 6 bases and J shed 7 bases, with 12 bases lying between them.